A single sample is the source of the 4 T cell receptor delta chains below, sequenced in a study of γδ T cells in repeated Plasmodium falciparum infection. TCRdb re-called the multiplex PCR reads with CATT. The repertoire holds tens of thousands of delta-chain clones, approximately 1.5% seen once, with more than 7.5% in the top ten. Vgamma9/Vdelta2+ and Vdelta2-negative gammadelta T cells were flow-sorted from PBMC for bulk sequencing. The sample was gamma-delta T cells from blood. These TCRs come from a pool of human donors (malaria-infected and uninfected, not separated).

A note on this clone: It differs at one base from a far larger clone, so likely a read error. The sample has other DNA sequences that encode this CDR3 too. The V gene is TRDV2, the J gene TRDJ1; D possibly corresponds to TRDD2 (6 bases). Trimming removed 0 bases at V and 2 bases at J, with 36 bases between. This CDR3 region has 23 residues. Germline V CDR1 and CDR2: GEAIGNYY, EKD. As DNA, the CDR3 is TGTGCCTGTGACACCATTGACTCTTCCTGGAAGACTGGAGATGTTACGGCGACCGATAAACTCATCTTT. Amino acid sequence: CACDTIDSSWKTGDVTATDKLIF.

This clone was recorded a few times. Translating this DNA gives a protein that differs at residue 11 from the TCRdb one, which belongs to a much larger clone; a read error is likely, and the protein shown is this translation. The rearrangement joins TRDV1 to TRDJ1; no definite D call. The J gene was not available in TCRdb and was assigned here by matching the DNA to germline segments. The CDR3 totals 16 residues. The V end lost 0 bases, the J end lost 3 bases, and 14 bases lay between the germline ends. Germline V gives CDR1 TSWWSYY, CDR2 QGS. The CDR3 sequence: CALGELKGLHADKLIF. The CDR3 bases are TGTGCTCTTGGGGAACTAAAAGGGCTCCACGCCGATAAACTCATCTTT.

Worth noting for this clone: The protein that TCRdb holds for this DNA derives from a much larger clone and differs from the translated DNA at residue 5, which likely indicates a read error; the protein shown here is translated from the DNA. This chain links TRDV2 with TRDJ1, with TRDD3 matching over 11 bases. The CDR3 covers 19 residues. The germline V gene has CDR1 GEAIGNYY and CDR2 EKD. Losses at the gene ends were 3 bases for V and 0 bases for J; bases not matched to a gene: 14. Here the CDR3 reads CACDAVGGYEGGYTDKLIF. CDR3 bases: TGTGCCTGTGACGCTGTTGGGGGATACGAGGGGGGATACACCGATAAACTCATCTTT.

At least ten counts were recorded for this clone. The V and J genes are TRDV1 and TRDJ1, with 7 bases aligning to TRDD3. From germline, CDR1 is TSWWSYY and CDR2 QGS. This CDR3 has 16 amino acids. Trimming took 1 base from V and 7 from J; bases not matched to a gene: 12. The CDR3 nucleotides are TGTGCTCTTGGGGAACCCGGTCCTCCTGGGGGTTGTAAACTCATCTTT. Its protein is CALGEPGPPGGCKLIF.